This entry features one TCR beta chain sequence. J gave up 4 bases and V 5 bases, and 5 bases lay outside the gene matches. The V gene's germline CDR1 is SEHNR and CDR2 FQNEAQ (reference sequence). The CDR3 consists of 15 residues. The data were taken from a study of blood T cell repertoires in COVID-19. Study as a whole: COVID-19 samples, acute and convalescent, were from the United States, Italy and Spain.

As handled by the study authors: Nucleated cell counts were estimated from reference gene primer amplification. Generated by immunoSEQ multiplex PCR, the TCRdb table keeps only in-frame clones and is missing some. The V and J calls and the clone size are those of that table, but D and trimming were determined from the DNA. In the table there are about 120,000 clones, over 65% of which are singletons. What was sequenced was peripheral blood. This TCR derives from a man aged 30-40 years with acute or convalescent COVID-19. The chain recombines TRBV7-9 with TRBJ2-2, with 9 bases that match TRBD1. The CDR3 spells CASSRRQGVTGELFF. CDR3 nucleotides: TGTGCCAGCAGCCGAAGACAGGGGGTCACCGGGGAGCTGTTTTTT.